The rows below give T cell receptor beta chains drawn from one sample of a study of T-cell reconstitution after alpha-beta-depleted transplantation in children. Each CDR3 protein is one row after TCRdb ran MiXCR on the PCR reads. The sample lists roughly 590,000 distinct CDR3 sequences; over 15% were seen once. The sample in question was PBMCs from the stem cell graft donor, obtained from the stem cell graft. Receptors originate from a human donor who donated a stem cell graft to a child with acute myeloid leukemia. Both conserved end residues are part of each CDR3. D genes are given only for firm matches. Clone size is not always given. Where it is, it says once, few, many or a class for expanded clones.

size: NA
J: TRBJ2-2
D: NA
V: TRBV24-1
CDR3: CATSDPLGLSGELFF
DNA: TGTGCCACCAGTGATCCACTTGGACTATCCGGGGAGCTGTTTTTT

size: many
J: TRBJ1-2
D: NA
V: TRBV12-3/TRBV12-4
CDR3: CASSNRTENYGYTF
DNA: TGTGCCAGCAGCAACAGGACAGAAAACTATGGCTACACCTTC

size: few
J: TRBJ1-4
D: NA
V: TRBV5-1
CDR3: CASSPGRLVATNEKLFF
DNA: TGCGCCAGCAGCCCTGGACGGCTCGTAGCAACTAATGAAAAACTGTTTTTT

size: few
J: TRBJ1-1
D: NA
V: TRBV7-9
CDR3: CASSLTGRWTEAFF
DNA: TGTGCCAGCAGCTTAACGGGCAGGTGGACTGAAGCTTTCTTT

size: few
J: TRBJ1-1
D: NA
V: TRBV7-6
CDR3: CASSLGWGDGTEAFF
DNA: TGTGCCAGCAGCTTAGGGTGGGGTGATGGCACTGAAGCTTTCTTT

size: many
J: TRBJ1-4
D: NA
V: TRBV20-1
CDR3: CSAREGARTNEKLFF
DNA: TGCAGTGCTAGAGAGGGGGCGCGAACTAATGAAAAACTGTTTTTT

size: NA
J: TRBJ2-4
D: TRBD2
V: TRBV20-1
CDR3: CSARELLAGSLNIQYF
DNA: TGCAGTGCTAGAGAGCTTCTAGCGGGGTCCCTAAACATTCAGTACTTC

size: few
J: TRBJ2-2
D: NA
V: TRBV12-3/TRBV12-4
CDR3: CASSDRDTHTGELFF
DNA: TGTGCCAGCAGCGACCGGGACACCCACACCGGGGAGCTGTTTTTT

size: few
J: TRBJ1-5
D: NA
V: TRBV20-1
CDR3: CSASREGVNQPQHF
DNA: TGCAGTGCTAGTCGTGAAGGAGTCAATCAGCCCCAGCATTTT

size: many
J: TRBJ2-1
D: TRBD2
V: TRBV20-1
CDR3: CSARVSGGDNEQFF
DNA: TGCAGTGCTAGAGTTAGCGGGGGGGACAATGAGCAGTTCTTC

size: NA
J: TRBJ2-2
D: TRBD2
V: TRBV12-3/TRBV12-4
CDR3: CASSPGASGEIRDTGELFF
DNA: TGTGCCAGCAGCCCGGGGGCTAGCGGGGAAATAAGGGACACCGGGGAGCTGTTTTTT

size: many
J: TRBJ2-1
D: TRBD2
V: TRBV20-1
CDR3: CSATTSGGWDEQFF
DNA: TGCAGTGCTACCACTAGCGGGGGGTGGGATGAGCAGTTCTTC

size: many
J: TRBJ2-4
D: TRBD1
V: TRBV12-3/TRBV12-4
CDR3: CASSQQGVANIQYF
DNA: TGTGCCAGCAGTCAACAGGGGGTGGCGAACATTCAGTACTTC

size: many
J: TRBJ2-7
D: TRBD1
V: TRBV12-3/TRBV12-4
CDR3: CASSFHRGQDEQYF
DNA: TGTGCCAGCAGTTTTCACAGGGGGCAGGACGAGCAGTACTTC

size: many
J: TRBJ2-1
D: TRBD2
V: TRBV7-2
CDR3: CASSYSGGASEQFF
DNA: TGTGCCAGCAGTTATAGCGGGGGGGCCAGTGAGCAGTTCTTC

size: few
J: TRBJ1-1
D: NA
V: TRBV6-5
CDR3: CASSYSPGLVGTEAFF
DNA: TGTGCCAGCAGTTACTCCCCGGGTCTCGTAGGCACTGAAGCTTTCTTT

size: many
J: TRBJ2-1
D: TRBD1
V: TRBV4-3
CDR3: CASSRGTGYNEQFF
DNA: TGCGCCAGCAGCCGCGGGACAGGATACAATGAGCAGTTCTTC

size: many
J: TRBJ2-1
D: NA
V: TRBV12-3/TRBV12-4
CDR3: CASSPLVVYNEQFF
DNA: TGTGCCAGCAGCCCGCTCGTGGTCTACAATGAGCAGTTCTTC

size: few
J: TRBJ2-3
D: NA
V: TRBV7-2
CDR3: CASRDNPSTDTQYF
DNA: TGTGCCAGCCGAGACAACCCTAGCACAGATACGCAGTATTTT

size: few
J: TRBJ2-5
D: TRBD1
V: TRBV29-1
CDR3: CSVGTGFQETQYF
DNA: TGCAGCGTCGGGACAGGGTTTCAAGAGACCCAGTACTTC

size: many
J: TRBJ1-5
D: TRBD1
V: TRBV12-3/TRBV12-4
CDR3: CASSQDRGLSQPQHF
DNA: TGTGCCAGCAGTCAGGACAGGGGGCTTAGTCAGCCCCAGCATTTT

size: many
J: TRBJ2-3
D: NA
V: TRBV20-1
CDR3: CSARKLEGGDTQYF
DNA: TGCAGTGCTAGAAAACTAGAAGGGGGAGATACGCAGTATTTT

size: many
J: TRBJ1-1
D: TRBD1
V: TRBV5-6
CDR3: CASGDRGHGTEAFF
DNA: TGTGCCAGCGGGGACAGGGGGCATGGAACTGAAGCTTTCTTT

size: few
J: TRBJ2-1
D: NA
V: TRBV11-2
CDR3: CASSRGADEQFF
DNA: TGTGCCAGCAGCCGGGGGGCAGATGAGCAGTTCTTC

size: many
J: TRBJ1-1
D: TRBD1
V: TRBV6-5
CDR3: CASSSQGANFPEAFF
DNA: TGTGCCAGCAGTTCCCAGGGGGCGAATTTCCCTGAAGCTTTCTTT